This TCR beta chain derives from a study of cytomegalovirus exposure and HLA in healthy donors. A word on this clone: This specimen includes other DNA sequences encoding the same CDR3.

Clones were read by immunoSEQ multiplex PCR, and TCRdb kept only the in-frame ones, dropping some. The data contain approximately 130,000 clones, around 90% of them singletons. CDR3 length equals 15 residues. With 3 bases clipped from V and 2 bases from J, the junction kept 3 bases outside the gene matches. Germline V gene lookup returns CDR1 MDHEN and CDR2 SYDVKM. This TCR derives from a woman under 30 in good health and CMV-seronegative. The gene calls are TRBV28 and TRBJ2-5, with 10 bases lining up with TRBD1. Material: PBMCs. The CDR3 DNA is TGTGCCAGCAGTTTGACAGGGGGCGGTCAAGAGACCCAGTACTTC. Its protein product is CASSLTGGGQETQYF.